These 28 T cell receptor beta chains came from one sample sequenced in a study of blood T cell repertoires in COVID-19. Method: immunoSEQ multiplex PCR; TCRdb's copy keeps in-frame clones and lacks some. This sample has over 150,000 clones, with less than 85% found just once. The sample taken for sequencing was peripheral blood. The receptors shown here come from a woman between 50 and 59 years old with acute or convalescent COVID-19.

This clone showed up just once. The CDR3 DNA reads as TGTGCCAGCAGCAGGGACAAGAGCTCCTATAATTCACCCCTCCACTTT. Translation: CASSRDKSSYNSPLHF. V gene TRBV5-4 combines with J gene TRBJ1-6, with a tentative D call TRBD1 (6 bases). CDR1 SGHNT and CDR2 YYREEE come from the germline V gene (reference sequence). This CDR3 region has 16 residues. V was clipped by 4 bases and J by 0 bases, with 11 bases between them.

This rearrangement joins TRBV5-6 to TRBJ2-7, with 7 bases identical to TRBD1. J gave up 3 bases and V 0 bases, and 6 bases lay outside the gene matches. Germline V gene data show CDR1 as SGHDT and CDR2 as YYEEEE. The length of the CDR3 is 15 residues. The CDR3 region is CASSLVYRGSYEQYF. The DNA for the CDR3 is TGTGCCAGCAGCTTGGTTTACAGGGGCAGCTACGAGCAGTACTTC.

The rearrangement uses TRBV27 and TRBJ2-1; 12 bases are shared with TRBD2. There are 19 residues in the CDR3. Germline assignment: CDR1 MNHEY and CDR2 SMNVEV (reference sequence). V lost 7 bases to trimming and J lost 4 bases; unmatched junction nucleotides: 17. The CDR3 loop is CASTPGRLTSGGKYNEQFF. For the CDR3, the DNA is TGTGCCAGCACTCCCGGTCGATTGACTAGCGGGGGAAAATACAATGAGCAGTTCTTC.

The CDR3 bases are TGTGCCAGCAGTTTAACGACAGTGAACACTGAAGCTTTCTTT. Translation gives CASSLTTVNTEAFF. V usage is TRBV28 and J usage is TRBJ1-1, with a weak D call TRBD1 (5 bases). Trimming shortened V by 2 bases and J by 0 bases, and 7 bases separated the two germline ends. This CDR3 spans 14 amino acids. Germline V CDR1 and CDR2: MDHEN, SYDVKM.

This chain connects TRBV14 to TRBJ1-2, with D possibly being TRBD1 (6 bases). This CDR3 is 18 amino acids long. The germline V gene has CDR1 SGHDN and CDR2 FVKESK. Trimming left V 4 bases short and J 4 bases short, with 25 bases between. Written as DNA, the CDR3 is TGTGCCAGCAGCCTACAATTGGGGGAACAGGGCCGCTTCTATGGCTACACCTTC. Encoded protein: CASSLQLGEQGRFYGYTF.

This chain uses TRBV18 with TRBJ2-3; tentative D call: TRBD2 (6 bases). The CDR3 length is 16 residues. V dropped 0 bases and J dropped 0 bases, with 10 bases sitting between them. The germline V gene has CDR1 KGHSH and CDR2 LQKENI. The CDR3 nucleotides read TGTGCCAGCTCACCACCTTGGGGGACTAGCACAGATACGCAGTATTTT. It codes for CASSPPWGTSTDTQYF.

The chain carries TRBV21-1 and TRBJ1-2; the table's TRBD1 call for D was not verified on the DNA. TRBV21-1 is recorded as a pseudogene. CDR3 size: 12 residues. The CDR3 sequence is CASSEGGYGYTF. DNA for the CDR3: TGTGCCAGCTCGGAAGGGGGCTATGGCTACACCTTC.

The CDR3 is CASSLTPGLVSGANVLTF. In nucleotides, the CDR3 is TGTGCCAGCAGTTTGACCCCGGGACTAGTATCTGGGGCCAACGTCCTGACTTTC. The rearrangement joins TRBV27 to TRBJ2-6; TRBD2 aligns across 8 bases. With 3 bases clipped from V and 1 base from J, the junction kept 8 bases outside the gene matches. CDR1 is MNHEY and CDR2 is SMNVEV in the germline V gene (reference sequence). The CDR3 covers 18 residues.

The rearrangement uses TRBV19 and TRBJ1-2; 9 bases match TRBD1. Germline CDR1 LNHDA, CDR2 SQIVND (reference sequence). V dropped 7 bases and J dropped 4; count of bases not matched to a gene: 7. The CDR3 runs 14 residues. CDR3 DNA sequence: TGTGCCAGTATGAGTGGGGACAGGGCCTATGGCTACACCTTC. This encodes CASMSGDRAYGYTF.

This sequence joins TRBV5-1 and TRBJ1-1; tentatively, D is TRBD1 (5 bases). CDR1 and CDR2 (germline): SGHRS, YFSETQ. Between the trimmed V and J ends, which lost 3 bases and 4 bases, there was a span of 19 bases. The CDR3 contains 16 residues. The CDR3: CASSSEPGGRGTEAFF. DNA of the CDR3: TGCGCCAGCAGCTCGGAACCGGGGGGTCGTGGCACTGAAGCTTTCTTT.

V gene TRBV5-4 combines with J gene TRBJ1-1, with TRBD1 as a possible D gene (6 bases). This CDR3 is 13 amino acids long. In germline, CDR1 is SGHNT, CDR2 YYREEE (reference sequence). V lost 4 bases to trimming and J lost 2 bases, with 9 bases between them. CDR3 loop: CASSRQENTEAFF. The CDR3, as DNA: TGTGCCAGCAGCAGACAGGAAAACACTGAAGCTTTCTTT.

This chain links TRBV14 with TRBJ1-2; D might be TRBD1 (6 bases). In germline, CDR1 is SGHDN, CDR2 FVKESK. The V end lost 0 bases, the J end lost 3 bases, and 11 bases lay between the germline ends. This CDR3 spans 15 amino acids. The CDR3 nucleotides read TGTGCCAGCAGCCAAGACCCAGGGGCGTACTATGGCTACACCTTC. It is translated as CASSQDPGAYYGYTF.

The chain has TRBV21-1 and TRBJ2-5; the D call of TRBD2 is as the table states it, not checked on the DNA. TRBV21-1 is tagged as a pseudogene. The CDR3 has 15 amino acids. In DNA, the CDR3 is TGTGCCAGCAGCAAAGTTATGGGGAGGGGAGAGACCCAGTACTTC. The encoded protein is CASSKVMGRGETQYF.

This chain joins TRBV5-1 and TRBJ2-3; D may be TRBD1 (6 bases). The CDR3 runs to 16 residues. Looked up from germline, CDR1 is SGHRS and CDR2 is YFSETQ. V gave up 3 bases and J gave up 5 bases, with 19 bases separating them. Here the CDR3 reads CASSYSDTGLGDTQYF. Written as DNA, the CDR3 is TGCGCCAGCAGCTACTCCGACACAGGGCTGGGAGATACGCAGTATTTT.

The chain has TRBV10-2 and TRBJ1-1; perhaps TRBD1 as D (5 bases). Germline V gives CDR1 WSHSY, CDR2 SAAADI. V was pared by 7 bases and J by 5 bases, with 11 bases between. CDR3 length: 12 amino acids. CDR3 loop: CASTAGHTEAFF. CDR3 DNA sequence: TGCGCCAGCACCGCCGGACATACTGAAGCTTTCTTT.

The DNA of the CDR3 is TGTGCCAGCAGTCGAGGGACTAGCGGGAAGGCGGTAAATGAGCAGTTCTTC. Amino acids: CASSRGTSGKAVNEQFF. The rearrangement joins TRBV6-6 to TRBJ2-1, with 13 bases matching TRBD2. The CDR3 consists of 17 residues. Trimming cost V 5 bases and J 7 bases; bases outside gene matches: 11. Germline CDR1 and CDR2: MNHNY and SVGAGI (reference sequence).

This chain connects TRBV5-5 to TRBJ2-3; D not resolved. The CDR3 is 16 amino acids. CDR1 is SGHKS and CDR2 is YYEKEE in the germline V gene (reference sequence). V was clipped by 5 bases and J by 0 bases, with 16 bases between them. The CDR3 DNA reads TGTGCCAGCAGGGTGGGTGGGCAGATTAGCACAGATACGCAGTATTTT. Encoded protein: CASRVGGQISTDTQYF.

This clone occurred a few times. CDR3 sequence: CASSQDKNTEAFF. CDR3 DNA: TGTGCCAGCAGCCAGGACAAGAACACTGAAGCTTTCTTT. The V gene is TRBV4-2, the J gene TRBJ1-1; possible D gene TRBD1, 5 bases. The CDR3 contains 13 residues. V was clipped by 3 bases and J by 1 base, with 6 bases between them. The germline V gene has CDR1 LGHNA and CDR2 YNFKEQ.

This clone was seen many times. V usage is TRBV9 and J usage is TRBJ1-1; 10 positions agree with TRBD1. The germline V gene has CDR1 SGDLS and CDR2 YYNGEE. Trimming removed 2 bases from V and 5 bases from J; junction bases left unmatched: 6. This CDR3 has 15 residues. CDR3 region: CASSVTGGDWTEAFF. For the CDR3, the DNA is TGTGCCAGCAGCGTGACAGGGGGCGATTGGACTGAAGCTTTCTTT. The full variable domain, in which reference TRBV9 and TRBJ1-1 provide the parts outside the CDR3, is DSGVTQTPKHLITATGQRVTLRCSPRSGDLSVYWYQQSLDQGLQFLIQYYNGEERAKGNILERFSAQQFPDLHSELNLSSLELGDSALYFCASSVTGGDWTEAFFGQGTRLTVV.

This sequence joins TRBV27 and TRBJ1-1, with 8 bases lining up with TRBD1. CDR3 length equals 15 residues. CDR1 MNHEY and CDR2 SMNVEV come from the germline V gene (reference sequence). J gave up 6 bases and V 1 base, and 7 bases lay outside the gene matches. The CDR3: CASSLFQGARAEAFF. Here the CDR3 DNA reads TGTGCCAGCAGTTTATTTCAGGGGGCGCGGGCTGAAGCTTTCTTT.

This clone was detected once. The chain carries TRBV28 and TRBJ1-2, with unresolved D. The germline gives CDR1 MDHEN, CDR2 SYDVKM. This CDR3 has 13 amino acids. The ends were cut back, 6 bases at V and 5 bases at J, with 13 bases in the middle. The CDR3 sequence is CASRKGGSYGYTF. CDR3 nucleotides: TGTGCCAGCAGGAAAGGAGGGTCTTATGGCTACACCTTC.

The chain carries TRBV6-6 and TRBJ1-1; maybe TRBD1 (5 bases). Trimming took off 7 bases at V and 1 base at J, with 10 bases between the two ends. This CDR3 has 13 residues. Germline V CDR1 and CDR2: MNHNY, SVGAGI (reference sequence). In DNA, the CDR3 is TGTGCCAGCACGGACACCGGGAACACTGAAGCTTTCTTT. It codes for CASTDTGNTEAFF.

The chain combines TRBV6-4 with TRBJ2-5; 9 nucleotides line up with TRBD1. The ends lost 2 bases at V and 2 bases at J; junction bases unmatched: 9. The CDR3 contains 17 residues. From germline, CDR1 is MRHNA and CDR2 SNTAGT. Here the CDR3 reads CASSDLGQGRRQETQYF. CDR3 nucleotides: TGTGCCAGCAGTGACCTGGGACAGGGCAGAAGACAAGAGACCCAGTACTTC.

The chain has TRBV11-2 and TRBJ2-7; 16 nucleotides agree with TRBD2. CDR3 length: 16 amino acids. Germline CDR1 SGHAT, CDR2 FQNNGV. V lost 4 bases to trimming and J lost 5 bases; unmatched junction nucleotides: 5. The CDR3 sequence: CASSSPGLAGGDEQYF. CDR3 sequence (DNA): TGTGCCAGCAGCTCCCCGGGACTAGCGGGAGGGGACGAGCAGTACTTC.

The chain combines TRBV30 with TRBJ1-1, with a possible D match to TRBD1 (5 bases). V was trimmed by 1 base and J by 1 base, leaving 10 bases between them. This CDR3 spans 14 amino acids. The germline CDR1 and CDR2 sequences are GTSNPN and SVGIG (reference sequence). The chain's CDR3 is CAWSETEPNTEAFF. In DNA form, the CDR3 reads TGTGCCTGGAGTGAGACAGAGCCGAACACTGAAGCTTTCTTT. The full variable domain, its missing parts supplied by reference TRBV30 and TRBJ1-1, is SQTIHQWPATLVQPVGSPLSLECTVEGTSNPNLYWYRQAAGRGLQLLFYSVGIGQISSEVPQNLSASRPQDRQFILSSKKLLLSDSGFYLCAWSETEPNTEAFFGQGTRLTVV.

This clone was counted ten times or more. The rearrangement uses TRBV2 and TRBJ2-7, with 7 positions matching TRBD1. Germline V gene data show CDR1 as SNHLY and CDR2 as FYNNEI. Germline trimming cut 6 bases from V and 6 bases from J; bases unmatched to any gene: 8. The CDR3 has 13 residues. The CDR3 sequence: CASRNQGVGEQYF. The CDR3, as DNA: TGTGCCAGCAGAAATCAGGGGGTGGGCGAGCAGTACTTC.

The chain uses TRBV19 and TRBJ1-5; TRBD1 agrees at 7 bases. Looked up from germline, CDR1 is LNHDA and CDR2 is SQIVND (reference sequence). J was trimmed by 3 bases and V by 6 bases; bases with no gene match: 5. The CDR3 covers 14 residues. CDR3 bases: TGTGCCAGTAGCCTGACAGGGTTCAATCAGCCCCAGCATTTT. As protein: CASSLTGFNQPQHF.

The V and J genes are TRBV19 and TRBJ2-7; a possible D gene is TRBD1 (6 bases). Per the germline V gene, CDR1 is LNHDA and CDR2 is SQIVND (reference sequence). The CDR3 is 16 residues long. Between the trimmed V and J ends, which lost 2 bases and 2 bases, there was a span of 16 bases. The CDR3 protein is CASSINPMTGTYEQYF. CDR3 in DNA: TGTGCCAGTAGTATAAACCCCATGACAGGAACCTACGAGCAGTACTTC.